This T cell receptor (beta chain) appears in the sequencing data of a study of human versus mouse CDR3 diversity and MHC coevolution (dated by TCRdb to the late 2010s). Concerning the study at large: The immunoSEQ assay was reported to detect one in 200,000 T cells and to minimize multiplex PCR amplification bias. The human cohort was made up of three healthy volunteer blood donors, who at collection were aged 30 to 40, 40 to 50 and 60 to 70, one donor in each range. Across the mouse and human samples, each sample yielded between roughly 0.6 x 10^7 and 1.7 x 10^7 valid reads. Human naive CD4 T cell repertoires were used as a reference for TCR selection on multiple MHC II alleles and were compared with human-TCR-locus transgenic mice carrying single MHC II.

General conclusions and limits of the study: According to iCHAO1 estimates, humans had the largest TCR beta repertoire, 1.7 million or so clonotypes, which was attributed likely to selection by multiple MHC II molecules. Repertoire diversity was not regarded as directly comparable between humans and mice because human T cells were selected on five to seven MHC II alleles. The lowest clonal inequality scores among all compared groups were observed in most of the three human donors. On average, humans had more CDR3 deletions and insertions than mice, indicating greater exonuclease and TdT activity.

The table lists this clone with a count of one. The antigen it binds to is not known. Base qualities are not recorded, but no much larger clone differs from it by a single base. The sample holds other DNA sequences that translate to the same CDR3. Genomic DNA was extracted from the sorted cells using the QIAGEN blood and tissue kit and was quantified on a NanoDrop 1000. Using multiplex PCR of genomic DNA, the immunoSEQ platform deep sequenced and quantified the TCR alpha and beta chains. The authors' analysis ran thus. Annotation of the TCR sequences relied on IMGT gene and region definitions. Out-of-frame rearrangements were used as a proxy for the preselection repertoire and compared with in-frame clonotypes. Repertoire size was estimated with the iCHAO1 estimator supplied with the immunoSEQ platform. A Gini index, which is based on the Lorenz curve, was applied to in-frame amino acid clonotypes to measure clonal inequality. The intersect function in the R package tcR was used to count shared clonotypes, while the Jaccard index served to score similarity. V, J and V-J usage frequencies went into a principal component analysis run with the R prcomp function, with no normalization applied. Drawn from immuneACCESS, this table holds only the in-frame rearrangements with V and J called that TCRdb kept. Clones are partly lost; checked studies trace under half to an unresolved V gene and leave the rest unexplained. The DNA was the basis for D and trimming; V, J and clone size are from that table. The sample records 86,000 or so clones, over 85% of which are singletons. The ten largest clones capture approximately 1.4% of the sample.

The CDR3 holds 14 amino acids from the cysteine to the phenylalanine. The read is trimmed to its CDR3 DNA, 42 bases read in frame from base 1. Trimming leaves V shorter by 4 bases and J shorter by 7 bases, with the junction holding 8 bases beyond the gene matches. CDR1 and CDR2, looked up from the germline V gene, are SGHAT and FQNNGV. Fluorescence-activated cell sorting was used to pull naive CD4 T cells, meaning cells that were CD45RO-negative and CD62L-positive, out of the PBMCs. Around 50 ml of fresh peripheral blood was collected from each donor, and PBMCs were isolated by Ficoll density centrifugation. Sorting was performed on a FACSAria III instrument, with purity above 90% for all samples.

The specimen was naive CD4+ T cells from blood. The sample's cell subset or site label, decoded: CD45RO-negative CD62L-positive naive CD4 T cells. The TCR sequence derives from a person between 25 and 75 years old in good health. The rearrangement combines TRBV11-2 with TRBJ2-7, with 9 middle bases fitting TRBD2. The DNA sequence is TGTGCCAGCAGCTCGGGACTAGCTAAGGGAGAGCAGTACTTC. This is translated as CASSSGLAKGEQYF.